This T cell receptor (beta chain) was obtained from a study of early T cells in non-severe SARS-CoV-2 infection (dated by TCRdb to the early 2020s). Regarding the study in general: Bulk RNA from unsorted whole blood was used for TCR sequencing, so alpha and beta chains could not be paired. Overall study results and their limits: VDJdb matching was skewed toward anti-spike CD8 responses, so virus-specific expansions were likely underestimated and private and CD4 specificities were missed.

The study was a case-control design nested within a healthcare worker cohort in London, UK, with weekly nasopharyngeal swab PCR tests and blood sampling. Healthcare workers were recruited during the week of the UK lockdown, between 23 and 31 March 2020, and followed weekly for up to about 15 weeks. In this sample, this clonotype turned up many times. Its antigen target is currently unknown. No clone much larger than this one lies a single base away; base qualities are absent. CDR3 length: 13 amino acids, cysteine to phenylalanine. Of all the DNA, just the CDR3 is kept, 39 bases in frame from base 1. Looking up the germline V gene yields CDR1 MDHEN and CDR2 SYDVKM. The germline ends are 12 bases apart after V is trimmed by 5 bases and J by 5 bases. Library method: 5' RACE. The instrument given in TCRdb is NextSeq 500. Unique molecular identifiers were attached to individual cDNA molecules in the TCR library protocol so that sequencing error and PCR bias could be corrected. Both TCR alpha and beta chains were sequenced, and tight co-correlation was observed between alpha and beta sequence abundances in each sample. The paper's data handling went like this. V gene, J gene and CDR3 annotation of TCR sequences was performed with Decombinator V4. Expanded TCRs were defined as changing significantly between any two time points under a Poisson model with p below 0.0001. Abundances of TCRs were expressed as counts per million after normalisation to the total number of TCRs sequenced in each sample. MAIT TCRs were defined by TRAV1-2 paired with TRAJ12, TRAJ20 or TRAJ33, and iNKT TCRs by TRAV10 paired with TRAJ18. A search of VDJdb, accessed on 1 November 2021, was run for TCRs annotated to CMV, EBV and SARS-CoV-2, with TCRs annotated for multiple antigens excluded. TCRdb trimmed the raw reads at Q25, called clones with MiXCR and kept productive beta chains. For every CDR3 protein sequence, its rows merge into one entry that carries the most common genes and DNA. The V and J calls come from TCRdb's annotation, not from the publication. Recorded for this sample are tens of thousands of distinct CDR3 sequences; 14% of them occurred a single time. The leading ten clones occupy roughly 6% of the sample.

Sequences were obtained from whole blood. This TCR came from an adult who was a healthcare worker with PCR-confirmed SARS-CoV-2 infection or an uninfected control (not recorded which). The sequence links TRBV28 to TRBJ2-5, with the D gene call left open. In nucleotide form, the sequence is TGTGCCAGCAGTAAGGGTTCCGACGAGACCCAGTACTTC. This gives the protein CASSKGSDETQYF.